The T cell receptor (beta chain) described here comes from a study of control samples from healthy donors and cancer patients. The repertoire was sequenced with immunoSEQ multiplex PCR; TCRdb's copy has only in-frame clones and lacks some. This table has tens of thousands of clones, 91% appearing once. Germline CDR1 is SNHLY and CDR2 is FYNNEI. The V gene lost 2 bases and the J gene lost 0 bases, with 8 bases spanning the gap. The CDR3 consists of 15 residues. V and J are TRBV2 and TRBJ1-5, with D uncertain. Material: blood. The sequence was obtained from a man aged 30 to 45 in good health. The CDR3 region has the DNA TGTGCCAGCAGTGAAACGCTGTATAGCAATCAGCCCCAGCATTTT. It specifies CASSETLYSNQPQHF.